This is a list of T cell receptor beta chains from one sample in a study of blood T cells in healthy people across ages. TCRdb passed the 5' RACE reads through MiXCR, listing each CDR3 protein once. This sample has approximately 800,000 distinct CDR3 sequences, with around two thirds found just once. The sequenced material came from blood. Receptors originate from a man aged 25-40 years in good health. Each CDR3 is given with its conserved first and last residue. A D gene is named only where the DNA matches it firmly. Clone size appears in some rows only: once, few, many, or a class for an expanded clone.

v_gene: TRBV4-3; abundance: -; j_gene: TRBJ1-2; d_gene: TRBD1; len: 16; CDR3aa: CASSPDTRQGNYGYTF; CDR3nt: TGCGCCAGCAGCCCCGATACGAGACAGGGGAACTATGGCTACACCTTC
v_gene: TRBV11-1; abundance: -; j_gene: TRBJ1-1; d_gene: TRBD1; len: 13; CDR3aa: CASSFQGGTESFF; CDR3nt: TGTGCCAGCAGCTTTCAAGGGGGCACTGAATCTTTCTTT
v_gene: TRBV20-1; abundance: -; j_gene: TRBJ2-1; d_gene: -; len: 17; CDR3aa: CSARAPVSLSIVNEQFF; CDR3nt: TGCAGTGCTAGGGCGCCGGTCAGTTTATCGATCGTCAATGAGCAGTTCTTC
v_gene: TRBV6-6; abundance: -; j_gene: TRBJ2-1; d_gene: TRBD2; len: 14; CDR3aa: CASKSGGPYNEQFF; CDR3nt: TGTGCCAGCAAAAGCGGGGGCCCCTACAATGAGCAGTTCTTC
v_gene: TRBV5-1; abundance: few; j_gene: TRBJ2-3; d_gene: -; len: 16; CDR3aa: CASSSDRSSSTDTQYF; CDR3nt: TGCGCCAGCAGCTCGGACAGATCATCTAGCACAGATACGCAGTATTTT
v_gene: TRBV12-3/TRBV12-4; abundance: once; j_gene: TRBJ2-1; d_gene: -; len: 16; CDR3aa: CASSLRGTTIYNEQFF; CDR3nt: TGTGCCAGCAGTTTAAGGGGGACTACGATCTACAATGAGCAGTTCTTC
v_gene: TRBV20-1; abundance: -; j_gene: TRBJ2-7; d_gene: -; len: 14; CDR3aa: CSAEQGTSSYEQYF; CDR3nt: TGCAGTGCCGAACAGGGAACCAGCTCCTACGAGCAGTACTTC
v_gene: TRBV9; abundance: few; j_gene: TRBJ2-1; d_gene: TRBD2; len: 15; CDR3aa: CASRASGSSYNEQFF; CDR3nt: TGTGCCAGCAGGGCTAGCGGGTCGAGCTACAATGAGCAGTTCTTC
v_gene: TRBV7-8; abundance: -; j_gene: TRBJ1-5; d_gene: -; len: 16; CDR3aa: CASSPGFEKGNQPQHF; CDR3nt: TGTGCCAGCAGTCCAGGGTTTGAGAAGGGCAATCAGCCCCAGCATTTT
v_gene: TRBV12-3/TRBV12-4; abundance: -; j_gene: TRBJ2-3; d_gene: TRBD1; len: 16; CDR3aa: CASSLSGTGTPDTQYF; CDR3nt: TGTGCCAGCAGTTTGTCCGGGACAGGGACGCCAGATACGCAGTATTTT